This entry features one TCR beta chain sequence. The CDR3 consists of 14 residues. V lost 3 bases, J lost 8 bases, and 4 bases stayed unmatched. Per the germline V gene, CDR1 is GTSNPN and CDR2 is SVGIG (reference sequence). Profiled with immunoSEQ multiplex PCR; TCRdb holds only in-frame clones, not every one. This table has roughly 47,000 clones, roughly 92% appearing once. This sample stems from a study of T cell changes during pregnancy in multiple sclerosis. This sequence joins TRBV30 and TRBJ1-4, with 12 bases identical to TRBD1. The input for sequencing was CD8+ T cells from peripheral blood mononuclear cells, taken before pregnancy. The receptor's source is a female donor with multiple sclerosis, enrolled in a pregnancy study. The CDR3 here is CAWSGTGGNEKLFF. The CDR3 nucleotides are TGTGCCTGGAGCGGGACAGGGGGCAACGAAAAACTGTTTTTT.